These 13 T cell receptor beta chains originate from one sample sequenced in a study of OX40 agonist ivuxolimab in advanced cancers. The repertoire was sequenced with immunoSEQ multiplex PCR; TCRdb's copy has only in-frame clones and lacks some. The sample holds fewer than 85,000 clones, roughly 80% seen once. The sequencing used CD4+ or CD8+ T cells sorted from blood, collected in a trial of the OX40 agonist ivuxolimab. All receptors derive from an adult with an advanced solid tumor such as melanoma, head and neck, liver or kidney cancer.

The V and J genes are TRBV14 and TRBJ2-5; D is possibly TRBD2 (5 bases). The V end lost 3 bases, the J end lost 9 bases, and 14 bases lay between the germline ends. CDR1 and CDR2 (germline): SGHDN, FVKESK. The CDR3 runs to 13 residues. The CDR3 DNA reads as TGTGCCAGCAGCCAGGGAGCCGCGGTGGCCCAGTACTTC. Translated: CASSQGAAVAQYF.

The J gene is TRBJ2-2, the V gene TRBV11-2; tentative D call: TRBD2 (6 bases). The germline V gene has CDR1 SGHAT and CDR2 FQNNGV. Deletions cut 7 bases from V and 6 bases from J, with 18 bases between. The CDR3 extends over 15 amino acids. The CDR3 is CASTLGGSVPGELFF. The DNA of the CDR3 is TGTGCCAGCACCCTTGGGGGGTCGGTACCCGGGGAGCTGTTTTTT.

The chain uses TRBV27 and TRBJ1-1; D not resolved. V dropped 6 bases and J dropped 0 bases, with 17 bases sitting between them. Germline-derived CDR1 and CDR2 are MNHEY and SMNVEV (reference sequence). The CDR3 extends over 16 amino acids. This CDR3 reads CASRNQVGILNTEAFF. CDR3 DNA sequence: TGTGCCAGCAGAAATCAGGTGGGGATTTTGAACACTGAAGCTTTCTTT.

V usage is TRBV2 and J usage is TRBJ2-1, with 9 nucleotides matching TRBD2. Per germline, CDR1 SNHLY and CDR2 FYNNEI. The CDR3 loop spans 14 amino acids. J lost 15 bases, V lost 1 base, and 10 bases had no gene match. CDR3 sequence (DNA): TGTGCCAGCAGTGAAGGTGCTCTAGCGGGGTCCTCGTTCTTC. Amino acid sequence: CASSEGALAGSSFF.

The chain carries TRBV4-1 and TRBJ2-1; 8 positions match TRBD1. Trimming cost V 1 base and J 5 bases; bases outside gene matches: 4. The CDR3 is 15 residues long. CDR1 MGHRA and CDR2 YSYEKL come from the germline V gene. The CDR3 DNA is TGCGCCAGCAGCCAAGGGCAGGGGGCAGACAATGAGCAGTTCTTC. This codes for CASSQGQGADNEQFF.

The CDR3 protein is CASSLGTGGAYGYTF. The DNA for the CDR3 is TGTGCCAGCAGCCTGGGAACGGGCGGAGCCTATGGCTACACCTTC. V and J are TRBV5-4 and TRBJ1-2; no firm D call. Per the germline V gene, CDR1 is SGHNT and CDR2 is YYREEE (reference sequence). The V end lost 4 bases, the J end lost 4 bases, and 17 bases lay between the germline ends. The CDR3 has 15 amino acids.

V gene TRBV6-6 combines with J gene TRBJ1-5, with TRBD1 matching 11 bases. V shed 6 bases and J 5 bases; nucleotides not matched to a gene: 6. CDR1 and CDR2 from the germline V gene are MNHNY and SVGAGI (reference sequence). The CDR3 totals 15 residues. DNA of the CDR3: TGTGCCAGCAGACCTGGGACAGGGGGGGATCAGCCCCAGCATTTT. Its translation is CASRPGTGGDQPQHF.

This chain joins TRBV6-6 and TRBJ2-1; 8 bases fit TRBD2. CDR1 MNHNY and CDR2 SVGAGI come from the germline V gene (reference sequence). With V trimmed by 6 bases and J by 5 bases, 3 bases remained unmatched. The CDR3 is 13 amino acids. The CDR3 sequence is CASRSGGDNEQFF. The CDR3, as DNA: TGTGCCAGCAGGTCGGGGGGGGACAATGAGCAGTTCTTC.

This rearrangement joins TRBV19 to TRBJ2-7, with TRBD1 identical over 7 bases. After removal of 6 bases from V and 0 bases from J, the junction contained 5 bases not matched to a gene. The CDR3 loop spans 14 amino acids. Germline loops: CDR1 LNHDA, CDR2 SQIVND (reference sequence). CDR3 DNA sequence: TGTGCCAGTAGGGGGACAGTATCCTCCTACGAGCAGTACTTC. This sequence encodes CASRGTVSSYEQYF.

The chain carries TRBV7-9 and TRBJ2-3; the match to TRBD1 covers 8 bases. V trimming: 5 bases; J trimming: 1 base; junction bases outside the gene matches: 8. In germline, CDR1 is SEHNR, CDR2 FQNEAQ (reference sequence). The CDR3 has 16 amino acids. CDR3 nucleotides: TGTGCCAGCAGCCTTAATTCGGGACAGGGCACAGATACGCAGTATTTT. This codes for CASSLNSGQGTDTQYF.

This sequence joins TRBV6-6 and TRBJ1-5, with D tentatively TRBD1 (6 bases). The CDR3 is 16 residues long. CDR1 is MNHNY, CDR2 SVGAGI, per germline (reference sequence). Trimming left V 5 bases short and J 0 bases short, with 14 bases between. For the CDR3, the DNA is TGTGCCAGCAGTACAGGGACGGCCTATAGCAATCAGCCCCAGCATTTT. Protein: CASSTGTAYSNQPQHF.

The chain has TRBV11-2 and TRBJ1-6; D unclear. V gave up 6 bases and J gave up 13 bases, with 22 bases separating them. Per the germline V gene, CDR1 is SGHAT and CDR2 is FQNNGV. CDR3 length: 15 residues. In DNA, the CDR3 is TGTGCCAGCAGTCTTCTCCTGAGGGCCTCGGGTCCCCTCCACTTT. It yields the protein CASSLLLRASGPLHF.

The chain couples TRBV4-1 to TRBJ1-1; D remains unclear. Trimming took 0 bases from V and 4 from J, leaving 15 bases between them. CDR1 is MGHRA, CDR2 YSYEKL, per germline. The CDR3 is 16 residues long. This chain's CDR3 is CASSQDLALRLTEAFF. For the CDR3, the DNA is TGCGCCAGCAGCCAAGATTTGGCCCTGCGACTCACTGAAGCTTTCTTT.